Presented here are 10 T cell receptor beta chains from one specimen sequenced in a study of cytomegalovirus exposure and HLA in healthy donors (dated by TCRdb to 2016 to 2017). Library creation used the immunoSEQ multiplex PCR assay. For the multiplex PCR, a mixture combining 60 forward primers for TCR Vbeta segments and 13 reverse primers for TCR Jbeta segments was used. In TCRdb, the immuneACCESS table is reduced to in-frame sequences with V and J assigned. These tables do not hold every clone; where another copy was compared, an unresolved V gene accounts for under half, and the others remain unexplained. The table for this sample lists about 77,000 clones; around three quarters of them were counted only once. Approximately 3.4% of the sample comes from the top ten. The sample consisted of PBMCs. The receptors come from a middle-aged man in good health and CMV-seronegative.

In regard to this clone: At the DNA level, this CDR3 is encoded by other sequences in the same sample as well. The chain links TRBV5-5 to TRBJ1-1, with TRBD1 matching 8 bases. The CDR3 runs to 16 residues. Germline V lookup: CDR1 SGHKS, CDR2 YYEKEE (reference sequence). J lost 0 bases, V lost 0 bases, and 4 bases had no gene match. The CDR3 here is CASSLGTGSMNTEAFF. CDR3 in DNA: TGTGCCAGCAGCTTGGGGACAGGGAGCATGAACACTGAAGCTTTCTTT. The entire variable domain, with the rest obtained from reference TRBV5-5 and TRBJ1-1, is as follows: DAGVTQSPTHLIKTRGQQVTLRCSPISGHKSVSWYQQVLGQGPQFIFQYYEKEERGRGNFPDRFSARQFPNYSSELNVNALLLGDSALYLCASSLGTGSMNTEAFFGQGTRLTVV.

This clone was detected a few times. This chain uses TRBV5-5 with TRBJ2-7; no firm D call. The CDR3 consists of 12 residues. CDR1 and CDR2 from the germline V gene are SGHKS and YYEKEE (reference sequence). V lost 4 bases and J 3 bases, leaving 8 bases between the germline ends. CDR3 nucleotides: TGTGCCAGCAGCGCCACATTCTACGAGCAGTACTTC. The encoded protein is CASSATFYEQYF.

This chain joins TRBV7-3 and TRBJ2-6; 7 positions agree with TRBD2. Unmatched junction bases numbered 4, after V lost 0 bases and J lost 2 bases. The CDR3 is 17 residues long. Germline V gives CDR1 SGHTA, CDR2 FQGTGA. This CDR3 is CASSLTAGVAGANVLTF. CDR3 nucleotides: TGTGCCAGCAGCTTAACCGCGGGGGTAGCTGGGGCCAACGTCCTGACTTTC.

This clone appeared a few times. The rearrangement links TRBV4-1 to TRBJ2-1; 7 bases are a match to TRBD2. The CDR3 sequence is 13 residues long. Germline CDR1 MGHRA, CDR2 YSYEKL. V was pared by 9 bases and J by 7 bases, with 9 bases of the junction left unmatched. The CDR3 loop is CASGTPRGNEQFF. Here the CDR3 DNA reads TGCGCCAGTGGGACCCCGCGGGGGAATGAGCAGTTCTTC.

The sample holds a few counts of this clone. The chain joins TRBV5-1 to TRBJ1-4; unclear D gene. The V gene's germline CDR1 is SGHRS and CDR2 YFSETQ. V was pared by 0 bases and J by 1 base, with 4 bases between. The CDR3 has 14 amino acids. CDR3 DNA: TGCGCCAGCAGCTTGGCCGGAACTAATGAAAAACTGTTTTTT. This gives the protein CASSLAGTNEKLFF.

This clone was seen only once. The chain couples TRBV6-1 to TRBJ1-6, with TRBD1 matching 7 bases. V lost 7 bases and J lost 7; bases outside the gene matches: 7. Germline loops: CDR1 MNHNS, CDR2 SASEGT. The CDR3 has 14 residues. The DNA of the CDR3 is TGTGCCAGCATAATGACAGGGTTAAATTCACCCCTCCACTTT. The encoded protein is CASIMTGLNSPLHF.

With respect to this clone: One end of the junction fails to match germline, which may point to a read error. This sequence joins TRBV6-6 and TRBJ1-2; D not resolved. The germline V gene has CDR1 MNHNY and CDR2 SVGAGI (reference sequence). The CDR3 consists of 14 residues. The CDR3: CASSYSAGNYGDTF. Written as DNA, the CDR3 is TGTGCCAGCAGTTACTCGGCCGGGAACTATGGCGACACCTTC.

J is TRBJ1-1 and V is TRBV6-5; D gene uncertain. The CDR3 runs 14 residues. Germline assignment: CDR1 MNHEY and CDR2 SVGAGI. The ends were cut back, 1 base at V and 3 bases at J, with 9 bases in the middle. The CDR3 region is CASSYYRTHTEAFF. The CDR3 nucleotides are TGTGCCAGCAGTTACTACAGAACACACACTGAAGCTTTCTTT.

The V and J genes are TRBV19 and TRBJ2-2; the D is unclear. The CDR3 spans 13 residues. Germline V CDR1 and CDR2: LNHDA, SQIVND (reference sequence). V was clipped by 2 bases and J by 6 bases, with 7 bases between them. The CDR3 is CASSIIEAGELFF. The CDR3 DNA reads TGTGCCAGTAGTATAATAGAGGCCGGGGAGCTGTTTTTT.

This clone has a handful of counts. The V gene is TRBV5-1, the J gene TRBJ1-1; 8 nucleotides agree with TRBD1. This CDR3 spans 16 amino acids. Germline values: CDR1 SGHRS, CDR2 YFSETQ. The J segment lost 4 bases and the V segment lost 7 bases, leaving 15 bases of the junction unmatched. The CDR3 DNA follows: TGCGCCAGCGGATTCCGTCCAGGGGGCGAAGGCACTGAAGCTTTCTTT. This translates into CASGFRPGGEGTEAFF.